A selection of T cell receptor beta chains follows, all from one sample in a study of cytomegalovirus exposure and HLA in healthy donors. Measured with immunoSEQ multiplex PCR; TCRdb has only the in-frame clones, and not every one. Of 150,000 or so clones in the sample, more than 60% were seen once. Sequencing was done on a sample of PBMCs. The receptors shown here come from a man in his forties in good health and CMV-seropositive. Each CDR3 is given with its conserved first and last residue.

length: 13; V: TRBV18; CDR3: CASSPVQIGELFF
length: 14; V: TRBV7-8; CDR3: CASSSTGPVNEQYF
length: 15; V: TRBV14; CDR3: CASSQAGRLNTEAFF
length: 13; V: TRBV6-1; CDR3: CASSQGARGPQHF
length: 15; V: TRBV27; CDR3: CASSLGQGATGEQFF
length: 12; V: TRBV7-9; CDR3: CASSRTEETQYF
length: 17; V: TRBV19; CDR3: CASSPPKTSGRGNEQFF
length: 13; V: TRBV5-1; CDR3: CASSLGEGTEAFF
length: 16; V: TRBV4-3; CDR3: CASSQDPRGRLAEQYF
length: 14; V: TRBV11-2; CDR3: CASSLVSSREKLFF
length: 13; V: TRBV10-1; CDR3: CASSGTAGNTIYF
length: 16; V: TRBV18; CDR3: CASSPRTGPTNTEAFF
length: 14; V: TRBV29-1; CDR3: CSVEGGTVNTEAFF
length: 12; V: TRBV25-1; CDR3: CASESGTGELFF
length: 12; V: TRBV25-1; CDR3: CASSASADTQYF
length: 16; V: TRBV7-3; CDR3: CASSLMGLAGYNEQFF
length: 16; V: TRBV12-5; CDR3: CASVGTGVSGANVLTF
length: 13; V: TRBV30; CDR3: CAWSPLSSYEQYF
length: 16; V: TRBV2; CDR3: CASSIFSGRAGGEQFF
length: 16; V: TRBV7-9; CDR3: CASSFGDRGMNTEAFF
length: 15; V: TRBV7-9; CDR3: CASSRTGRDTYEQYF
length: 12; V: TRBV10-3; CDR3: CAISVDSYGYTF
length: 17; V: TRBV7-6; CDR3: CASSFRGGGGWNNEQFF
length: 16; V: TRBV7-9; CDR3: CASSTGTSGYQETQYF
length: 18; V: TRBV5-1; CDR3: CASSLATTHISGANGLTF
length: 16; V: TRBV5-4; CDR3: CASSLEVSGSADTQYF
length: 15; V: TRBV19; CDR3: CASSIDGGTDTEAFF
length: 15; V: TRBV4-2; CDR3: CASSLWGDGRDSTYF
length: 17; V: TRBV13; CDR3: CASSLGQAGKANYGYTF
length: 13; V: TRBV6-1; CDR3: CASSYRGGTEAFF
length: 15; V: TRBV9; CDR3: CASSVGRAVQETQYF
length: 14; V: TRBV19; CDR3: CASSRGTVNEKLFF
length: 13; V: TRBV10-3; CDR3: CATRLADYNEQFF
length: 13; V: TRBV5-1; CDR3: CASSLGSDSEQYF
length: 17; V: TRBV7-6; CDR3: CASSLGSTGSKGNTIYF
length: 14; V: TRBV4-2; CDR3: CASSPTGKNEKLFF
length: 13; V: TRBV7-2; CDR3: CASSKDRWQPQHF
length: 14; V: TRBV4-2; CDR3: CASSPGLEVNEQFF
length: 16; V: TRBV4-2; CDR3: CASSQDTSATTYEQYF
length: 12; V: TRBV4-1; CDR3: CASSQGRGYAFF
length: 17; V: TRBV10-3; CDR3: CAISASGTGGEGQPQHF
length: 17; V: TRBV7-9; CDR3: CASSLLDSVGINYGYTF
length: 14; V: TRBV19; CDR3: CASMNAGQVYGYTF
length: 17; V: TRBV7-9; CDR3: CASSLVDSASGANVLTF
length: 16; V: TRBV7-9; CDR3: CASSLRHGAELYGYTF
length: 14; V: TRBV28; CDR3: CASSLVGRANEQFF